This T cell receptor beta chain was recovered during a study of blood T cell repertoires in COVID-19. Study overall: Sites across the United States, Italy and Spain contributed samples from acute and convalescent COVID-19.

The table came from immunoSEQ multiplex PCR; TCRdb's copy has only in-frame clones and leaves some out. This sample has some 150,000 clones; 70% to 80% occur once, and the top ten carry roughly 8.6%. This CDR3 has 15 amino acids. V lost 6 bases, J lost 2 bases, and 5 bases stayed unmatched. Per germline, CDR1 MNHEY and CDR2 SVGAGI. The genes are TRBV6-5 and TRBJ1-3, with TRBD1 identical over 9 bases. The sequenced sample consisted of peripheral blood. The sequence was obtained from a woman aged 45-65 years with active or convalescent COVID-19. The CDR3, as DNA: TGTGCCAGCAGCTACAGGGGGCGGACTGGAAACACCATATATTTT. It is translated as CASSYRGRTGNTIYF.